Listed below are T cell receptor beta chains from one sample, sequenced in a study of CD8+ T cells in alopecia areata. Measured with immunoSEQ multiplex PCR; TCRdb has only the in-frame clones, and not every one. The table shows more than 110,000 clones, with roughly 53% occurring only once. The sequenced sample was CD4+ T cells sorted from blood, obtained at week 0. These receptors were taken from a human donor with alopecia areata. CDR3s include the opening cysteine and the closing phenylalanine or tryptophan. Each record gives: V gene, clone size, D gene, J gene, CDR3 DNA, CDR3 protein. A D gene is named only where the DNA matches it firmly. Clone size is shown for a subset of rows, as once, few, many or a class of expanded clone.

v_call: TRBV20-1; clone_size: .; d_call: .; j_call: TRBJ2-3; cdr3_nt: TGCAGCTCATCTTTCACAGATACGCAGTATTTT; cdr3_aa: CSSSFTDTQYF
v_call: TRBV29-1; clone_size: .; d_call: .; j_call: TRBJ2-7; cdr3_nt: TGCAGCGTTGACAGGGGTGGCGACGAGCAGTACTTC; cdr3_aa: CSVDRGGDEQYF
v_call: TRBV29-1; clone_size: .; d_call: .; j_call: TRBJ2-7; cdr3_nt: TGCAGCGCAACCCGGGGGATCCCTTGGTACGAGCAGTACTTC; cdr3_aa: CSATRGIPWYEQYF
v_call: TRBV5-1; clone_size: .; d_call: .; j_call: TRBJ1-4; cdr3_nt: TGCGCCAGCAGCGTGACAGGCACCGCAACTAATGAAAAACTGTTTTTT; cdr3_aa: CASSVTGTATNEKLFF
v_call: TRBV2; clone_size: .; d_call: .; j_call: TRBJ1-1; cdr3_nt: TGTGCCAGCAGCGTCGGACGGACTGAAGCTTTCTTT; cdr3_aa: CASSVGRTEAFF
v_call: TRBV23-1; clone_size: .; d_call: .; j_call: TRBJ2-1; cdr3_nt: TGCGCCAGCAGTCAATCAAACAGGGAGGTGATCAATGAGCAGTTCTTC; cdr3_aa: CASSQSNREVINEQFF
v_call: TRBV27; clone_size: few; d_call: .; j_call: TRBJ1-6; cdr3_nt: TGTGCCAGCAGTCCCTCCAGGGGCTCTAATTCACCCCTCCACTTT; cdr3_aa: CASSPSRGSNSPLHF
v_call: TRBV5-1; clone_size: .; d_call: .; j_call: TRBJ2-5; cdr3_nt: TGCGCCAGCAGCTTCTCCCCCCCCGAGACCCAGTACTTC; cdr3_aa: CASSFSPPETQYF
v_call: TRBV30; clone_size: .; d_call: .; j_call: TRBJ1-1; cdr3_nt: TGTGCCTGGAGTCGGTCCGGGGAAACTGAAGCTTTCTTT; cdr3_aa: CAWSRSGETEAFF
v_call: TRBV4-2; clone_size: .; d_call: .; j_call: TRBJ2-1; cdr3_nt: TGTGCCAGCAGCATCGGCGTGGGGGACCTCTCCTACAATGAGCAGTTCTTC; cdr3_aa: CASSIGVGDLSYNEQFF
v_call: TRBV7-9; clone_size: .; d_call: .; j_call: TRBJ1-1; cdr3_nt: TGTGCCAGCAGCATTCCGCAGGGGACTGAAGCTTTCTTT; cdr3_aa: CASSIPQGTEAFF
v_call: TRBV19; clone_size: few; d_call: .; j_call: TRBJ2-3; cdr3_nt: TGTGCCAGTAGTATTCCAGACACAGATACGCAGTATTTT; cdr3_aa: CASSIPDTDTQYF
v_call: TRBV2; clone_size: .; d_call: .; j_call: TRBJ2-1; cdr3_nt: TGTGCCATCCCATCGGAACCCTCCTACAATGAGCAGTTCTTC; cdr3_aa: CAIPSEPSYNEQFF
v_call: TRBV7-2; clone_size: .; d_call: TRBD1; j_call: TRBJ1-5; cdr3_nt: TGTGCCAGCAGCTTTCAGGGGGCCGGCAATCAGCCCCAGCATTTT; cdr3_aa: CASSFQGAGNQPQHF
v_call: TRBV7-9; clone_size: few; d_call: .; j_call: TRBJ1-1; cdr3_nt: TGTGCCAGCGGCCACGGAAGCACTGAAGCTTTCTTT; cdr3_aa: CASGHGSTEAFF
v_call: TRBV4-1; clone_size: once; d_call: .; j_call: TRBJ1-2; cdr3_nt: TGCGCCAGCACCGAGGAAACAACAGGGAGGAGCTACACCTTC; cdr3_aa: CASTEETTGRSYTF
v_call: TRBV10-2; clone_size: .; d_call: TRBD2; j_call: TRBJ2-3; cdr3_nt: TGCGCCAGTCGGGAGACTAGCCATGCAGATACGCAGTATTTT; cdr3_aa: CASRETSHADTQYF
v_call: TRBV7-9; clone_size: .; d_call: .; j_call: TRBJ2-3; cdr3_nt: TGTGCCAGCAGCTTAGGGTCTTTTAGGGCAGATACGCAGTATTTT; cdr3_aa: CASSLGSFRADTQYF
v_call: TRBV25-1; clone_size: .; d_call: TRBD1; j_call: TRBJ1-4; cdr3_nt: TGTGCCAGCAGTGAATCTGGCCAGGGGGAGAAACTGTTTTTT; cdr3_aa: CASSESGQGEKLFF
v_call: TRBV5-1; clone_size: .; d_call: .; j_call: TRBJ2-7; cdr3_nt: TGCGCCAGCAGCCCCTACAACTCCTACGAGCAGTACTTC; cdr3_aa: CASSPYNSYEQYF
v_call: TRBV30; clone_size: .; d_call: TRBD1; j_call: TRBJ1-2; cdr3_nt: TGTGCCTGGGGACAGGGATTCAACTATGGCTACACCTTC; cdr3_aa: CAWGQGFNYGYTF
v_call: TRBV7-2; clone_size: few; d_call: TRBD1; j_call: TRBJ2-2; cdr3_nt: TGTGCCAGCAGCCTGGGACAGGGGGACGGGGAGCTGTTTTTT; cdr3_aa: CASSLGQGDGELFF
v_call: TRBV2; clone_size: .; d_call: .; j_call: TRBJ2-7; cdr3_nt: TGTGCCAGCAGTGCAGGATACGAGCAGTACTTC; cdr3_aa: CASSAGYEQYF
v_call: TRBV29-1; clone_size: .; d_call: .; j_call: TRBJ1-3; cdr3_nt: TGCAGCGTCTCGGACAGCAACTCTGGAAACACCATATATTTT; cdr3_aa: CSVSDSNSGNTIYF